This T cell receptor (beta chain) derives from a study of pediatric ulcerative colitis (dated by TCRdb to the late 2010s). Study-wide context: Among the ulcerative colitis patients, about seven had pancolitis and two had left-sided colitis, and histology in every patient was consistent with ulcerative colitis. Nine or ten newly diagnosed, treatment-naive pediatric ulcerative colitis patients and a handful of non-IBD control children each provided paired blood and rectal samples. By Pediatric Ulcerative Colitis Activity Index, mild disease was classified in two patients, moderate disease in four and acute severe colitis in three. Summary of the overall study and its limitations: Features of the rectal repertoire distinguished controls, mild-moderate colitis patients and acute severe colitis patients, and in acute severe colitis, rectal diversity was reduced because of clonal expansions. Clonal overlap between a subject's own blood and rectum was significantly greater in ulcerative colitis patients than in controls, which suggests more T cell trafficking to inflamed tissue. For technical reasons, the blood samples of two patients yielded substantially fewer templates, so those samples were excluded from the blood-rectal overlap analysis. Two rectal CDR3 clonotypes were detected in all ulcerative colitis patients and were not detected in any of the controls. Blood-derived T cells may have been included in rectal pinch biopsies, especially in patients with overt colitis. With only four individuals, the healthy control group was small. Because the repertoires came from total lymphocyte DNA, rare subsets such as regulatory T cells may have patterns that are not reflected.

Using the immunoSEQ TRB Survey service, rearranged CDR3 beta regions were amplified from genomic DNA with multiplex V and J primers. To keep sequencing depth equal across samples, survey-level depth of up to 500,000 reads per sample was applied. The libraries were purified and pooled, then sequenced using Illumina technology. In the source study's methods: Productive clonality, sample overlap, pairwise scatters, CDR3 beta length, V/D/J gene usage and productiveness were all assessed with the immunoSEQ online tools. Calculated diversity was the number of unique rearrangements divided by total templates times 100; Shannon and Simpson indices were also computed. Principal component analysis was performed on Z-score normalized data with the R prcomp function and the ggbiplot package. Blood-rectal clonal overlap within each subject was quantified with Morisita's index. Held by TCRdb, this immuneACCESS table contains in-frame sequences only and omits some clones. Under half of the omission traces to an unresolved V gene where checked; the cause of the rest is unknown. V and J calls and clone size follow that table, whereas D and trimming were derived from the DNA. In this sample the table shows around 34,000 clones, 80% to 90% of which occur a single time. Together, the top ten hold over 0.95% of the sample.

During colonoscopy, one to two pinch biopsies were obtained from the rectum for research. Ulcerative colitis patients had received no immunosuppressive medication before the diagnostic colonoscopy. Before DNA was isolated, the rectal biopsies underwent proteinase K digestion. The Wizard kit (Promega) was used to extract genomic DNA from both blood and intestinal samples. Trimming costs V 0 bases and J 5 bases, and their ends lie 10 bases apart. Reading the germline V gene gives CDR1 ENHRY and CDR2 SYGVKD. From its cysteine to its phenylalanine, the CDR3 spans 14 amino acids. The retained sequence is limited to the CDR3, 42 bases, with the frame set at the first base. As for this clone: Its antigen specificity is not known. Nothing much larger sits one base from this clone, and base qualities are not available.

Sequencing was carried out using gut tissue. The sequence was collected from a boy between 5 and 17 years old with mild ulcerative colitis. The sequence joins TRBV10-3 to TRBJ1-1, with the D gene uncertain. CDR3 region: CAISESTVYTEAFF. In nucleotides, the sequence is TGTGCCATCAGTGAGTCAACGGTCTATACTGAAGCTTTCTTT.